This T cell receptor (beta chain) was recorded in a study of shared clonotypes between healthy human individuals. Study in general: The composition of the donors was a couple of women and three men aged 18 to 49. Three plates each covered CD4 naive and memory; CD8 naive two, CD8 memory one.

The assay was immunoSEQ multiplex PCR, and TCRdb's table has in-frame clones only and misses some. The table lists millions of clones, approximately 95% of them singletons. This clone was detected once. A read error is possible here, since a much larger clone lies one base away. Different DNA sequences within this sample yield the same CDR3. The CDR3 spans 14 residues. The germline V gene encodes CDR1 LGHNA and CDR2 YSLEER. The V gene lost 0 bases and the J gene lost 2 bases, with 7 bases spanning the gap. The naive CD8 subset, CD45RO-negative cells positively selected for CCR7, excluded terminally differentiated effector memory CD45RA+ cells.

Material: naive CD8+ T cells sorted from blood. The rearrangement links TRBV4-3 to TRBJ1-1; tentative D call: TRBD1 (6 bases). The origin of this receptor is a man aged 18 to 29 in good health. In DNA, the CDR3 is TGCGCCAGCAGCCAAGACAGGGGAAACACTGAAGCTTTCTTT. This codes for CASSQDRGNTEAFF.